This T cell receptor beta chain was recorded in a study of human T cells and chemical hapten exposure. Study findings and constraints: Expanded TCRs clustered into significantly more large CDR3 similarity groups than controls, the analysis revealed.

TCRdb recomputed calls from the RACE reads with MiXCR, one row per CDR3 protein. In the table there are tens of thousands of distinct CDR3 sequences, about 7.5% of which are singletons. The germline V gene encodes CDR1 ENHRY and CDR2 SYGVKD. The CDR3 length is 21 residues. V shed 5 bases and J 3 bases; nucleotides not matched to a gene: 23. This clonotype was picked up many times. What it recognizes is unknown. The time point is: patch test 1, 2 weeks after DPC sensitization. As to treatment: therapeutic diphenylcyclopropenone sensitization with weekly scalp DPC. The J gene is TRBJ2-1, the V gene TRBV10-3, with 9 bases identical to TRBD2. The input for sequencing was whole blood, taken in connection with sensitization to the hapten diphenylcyclopropenone (DPC). This TCR came from a woman in her twenties or thirties with alopecia areata. Some clones in this sample may be carry-over from other donors' samples. The CDR3 here is CAISPGYGGTSKSNYYNEQFF. The CDR3 DNA follows: TGTGCCATCAGTCCGGGGTATGGGGGGACTAGCAAATCCAATTACTACAATGAGCAGTTCTTC.